This T cell receptor (beta chain) is from a study of OX40 agonist ivuxolimab in advanced cancers. Assay: immunoSEQ multiplex PCR; the TCRdb copy retains only in-frame clones and omits some. The sample contains approximately 86,000 clones, roughly 88% of which appear only once. This material consisted of CD4+ or CD8+ T cells sorted from blood, taken in a trial of the OX40 agonist ivuxolimab. The sequence derives from an adult with an advanced solid tumor such as melanoma, head and neck, liver or kidney cancer.

The CDR3 nucleotides are TGTGCCAGCAGCTTCTCCTTAGCGGCTGCAAACAATGAGCAGTTCTTC. Translation: CASSFSLAAANNEQFF. The V and J genes are TRBV9 and TRBJ2-1; perhaps TRBD2 as D (6 bases). Trimming cost V 4 bases and J 5 bases, with 19 bases left between them. The CDR3 contains 16 residues. Germline V gives CDR1 SGDLS, CDR2 YYNGEE. Full variable domain (outside the CDR3, taken from reference TRBV9 and TRBJ2-1): DSGVTQTPKHLITATGQRVTLRCSPRSGDLSVYWYQQSLDQGLQFLIQYYNGEERAKGNILERFSAQQFPDLHSELNLSSLELGDSALYFCASSFSLAAANNEQFFGPGTRLTVL.